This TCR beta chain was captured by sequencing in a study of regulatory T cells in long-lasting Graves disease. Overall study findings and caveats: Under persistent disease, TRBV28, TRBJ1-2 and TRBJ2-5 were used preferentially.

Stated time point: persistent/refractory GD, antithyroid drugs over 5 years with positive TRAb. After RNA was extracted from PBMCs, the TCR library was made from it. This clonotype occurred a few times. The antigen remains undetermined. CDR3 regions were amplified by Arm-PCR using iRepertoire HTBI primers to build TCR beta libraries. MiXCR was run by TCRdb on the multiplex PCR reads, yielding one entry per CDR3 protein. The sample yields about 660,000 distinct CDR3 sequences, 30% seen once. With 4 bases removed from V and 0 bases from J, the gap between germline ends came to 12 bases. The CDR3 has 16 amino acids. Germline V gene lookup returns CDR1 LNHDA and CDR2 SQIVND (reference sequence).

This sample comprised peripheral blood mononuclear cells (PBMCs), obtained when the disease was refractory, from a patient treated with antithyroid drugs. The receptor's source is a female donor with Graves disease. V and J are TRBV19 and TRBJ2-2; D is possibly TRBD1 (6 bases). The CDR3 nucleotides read TGTGCCAGTAGTAGCGTCCGGGACACGAACACCGGGGAGCTGTTTTTT. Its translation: CASSSVRDTNTGELFF.